This T cell receptor (beta chain) derives from a study of radiotherapy plus CTLA-4 blockade in lung cancer. The overall study: An objective response was seen in roughly a sixth of patients, and disease control in less than 40%.

As regards this clone: This same CDR3 is encoded by further DNA sequences in the sample.

The study gave focal radiation plus ipilimumab CTLA-4 blockade to patients with chemo-refractory metastatic non-small-cell lung cancer. Profiling relied on immunoSEQ multiplex PCR, and the TCRdb table lists in-frame clones only, not all of them. The top ten hold 4% to 6% of the sample, which has 110,000 or so clones, 65% to 85% seen once. This clonotype originated in a human donor with non-small cell lung cancer who had a partial response to radiotherapy plus ipilimumab. Sequenced here: peripheral blood, sampled from a patient treated with radiotherapy plus ipilimumab.

The DNA for the CDR3 is TGCGCCAGCAGCTTGGCTGGACAGGCCCTGAACACTGAAGCTTTCTTT. The encoded protein is CASSLAGQALNTEAFF. The V gene is TRBV5-1, the J gene TRBJ1-1, with 7 bases fitting TRBD1. Per germline, CDR1 SGHRS and CDR2 YFSETQ. The CDR3 length is 16 residues. V shed 0 bases and J 0 bases; nucleotides not matched to a gene: 5.